This T cell receptor beta chain was recovered during a study of human T cells and chemical hapten exposure. The CDR3 loop spans 14 amino acids. CDR1 is SGHTA, CDR2 FQGNSA, per germline. V lost 2 bases, J lost 2 bases, and 9 bases lay in between. The library tagged individual cDNA molecules with unique molecular identifiers. TCRdb re-called the RACE reads through MiXCR, storing one row per CDR3 protein. The data show about 190,000 distinct CDR3 sequences, under 30% seen once. As for time point: patch test 3, about 24 weeks after DPC sensitization. Sample treatment: therapeutic diphenylcyclopropenone sensitization with weekly scalp DPC. This clonotype came up a few times.

The specimen was whole blood, collected in connection with sensitization to the hapten diphenylcyclopropenone (DPC). This chain joins TRBV7-2 and TRBJ2-5; D unresolved. The source is a woman between 35 and 50 years old with alopecia areata. Some clones in this sample may be carry-over from other donors' samples. The CDR3 bases are TGTGCCAGCAGCTTACTAGGGATGCAAGAGACCCAGTACTTC. Translation: CASSLLGMQETQYF.